This T cell receptor beta chain is from a study of identical twins. General study results and limits: Twin sharing of out-of-frame TCR alpha was underestimated by models in monozygotic pairs.

With no exceptions, donors were healthy Caucasians. In its sample, this clonotype was seen many times. The antigen remains unidentified. The conserved phenylalanine or tryptophan is not found at the CDR3 terminus, so this likely reflects a read error. Through template switching, a universal primer site was introduced, and the cDNA contained unique molecular identifiers. TCRdb reprocessed the 5' RACE reads with MiXCR, giving one entry per CDR3 protein. In the table there are around 680,000 distinct CDR3 sequences, over 8.5% of which are singletons. This CDR3 is 10 amino acids long. Germline CDR1 SQVTM, CDR2 ANQGSEA. V lost 4 bases and J lost 4, with 4 bases in between. The same data also went into a second study, on yellow fever vaccine responses in identical twins.

The chain is built from TRBV29-1 and TRBJ2-5; D unresolved. Input material: PBMCs. The clonotype originates from a woman aged 18-35 years in good health. Written as DNA, the CDR3 is TGCAGCGTTGTCGGAGAGACCCAGTACCTC. It is translated as CSVVGETQYL.